This entry concerns a single TCR beta chain. The data belong to a study of T-cell reconstitution after alpha-beta-depleted transplantation in children. The V segment lost 3 bases and the J segment 8 bases; nucleotides outside the gene matches: 12. The CDR3 has 16 residues. Germline V CDR1 and CDR2: LGHNA, YNFKEQ. Preparation of the TCRbeta library used unique molecular identifiers. A single record per CDR3 protein comes from TCRdb applying MiXCR to the PCR reads. The sample records 350,000 to 400,000 distinct CDR3 sequences, roughly 21% being singletons. The chain employs TRBV4-2 and TRBJ1-2; 10 bases line up with TRBD1. The input for sequencing was PBMCs from the stem cell graft donor, taken from the stem cell graft. The sequence came from a human donor who donated a stem cell graft to a child with acute myeloid leukemia. CDR3 sequence reads: CASSHTPGGDRGGYTF. The CDR3 DNA reads TGTGCCAGCAGCCACACCCCGGGTGGGGACAGGGGAGGCTACACCTTC.